This TCR beta chain was documented in a study of blood T cell repertoires in COVID-19. Looking at the study overall: Researchers got acute and convalescent COVID-19 samples from the United States, Italy and Spain. The analysed material was cDNA or gDNA that came from T cells, B-cell-depleted T cells, or PBMCs.

TCRdb's table, derived via immunoSEQ multiplex PCR, lists solely in-frame clones and lacks some. The profile shows 140,000 to 150,000 clones, around 91% of them singletons. The CDR3 totals 15 residues. V was pared by 3 bases and J by 0 bases, with 3 bases of the junction left unmatched. Per the germline V gene, CDR1 is SGHTA and CDR2 is FQGNSA. The sequence came from a woman aged 60 to 75 with active COVID-19. Sample: peripheral blood. The chain carries TRBV7-2 and TRBJ2-3; 7 bases agree with TRBD2. CDR3 in amino acids: CASSFSGISTDTQYF. The CDR3 nucleotides read TGTGCCAGCAGCTTCAGCGGGATTAGCACAGATACGCAGTATTTT.